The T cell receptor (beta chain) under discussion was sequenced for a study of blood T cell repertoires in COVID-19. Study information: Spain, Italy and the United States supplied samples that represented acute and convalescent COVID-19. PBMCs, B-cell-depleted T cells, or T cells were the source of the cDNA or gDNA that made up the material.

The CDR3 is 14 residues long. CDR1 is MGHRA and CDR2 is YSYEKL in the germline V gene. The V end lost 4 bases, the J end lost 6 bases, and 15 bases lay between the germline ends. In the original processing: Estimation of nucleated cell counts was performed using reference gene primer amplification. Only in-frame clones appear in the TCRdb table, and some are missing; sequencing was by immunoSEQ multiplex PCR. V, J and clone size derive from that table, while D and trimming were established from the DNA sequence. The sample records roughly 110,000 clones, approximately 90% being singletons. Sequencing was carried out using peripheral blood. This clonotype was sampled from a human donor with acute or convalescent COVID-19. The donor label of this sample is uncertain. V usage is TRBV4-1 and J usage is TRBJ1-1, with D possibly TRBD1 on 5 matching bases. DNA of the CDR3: TGCGCCAGCAGCCCCGGACAATTGGGCCCTGAAGCTTTCTTT. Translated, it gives CASSPGQLGPEAFF.